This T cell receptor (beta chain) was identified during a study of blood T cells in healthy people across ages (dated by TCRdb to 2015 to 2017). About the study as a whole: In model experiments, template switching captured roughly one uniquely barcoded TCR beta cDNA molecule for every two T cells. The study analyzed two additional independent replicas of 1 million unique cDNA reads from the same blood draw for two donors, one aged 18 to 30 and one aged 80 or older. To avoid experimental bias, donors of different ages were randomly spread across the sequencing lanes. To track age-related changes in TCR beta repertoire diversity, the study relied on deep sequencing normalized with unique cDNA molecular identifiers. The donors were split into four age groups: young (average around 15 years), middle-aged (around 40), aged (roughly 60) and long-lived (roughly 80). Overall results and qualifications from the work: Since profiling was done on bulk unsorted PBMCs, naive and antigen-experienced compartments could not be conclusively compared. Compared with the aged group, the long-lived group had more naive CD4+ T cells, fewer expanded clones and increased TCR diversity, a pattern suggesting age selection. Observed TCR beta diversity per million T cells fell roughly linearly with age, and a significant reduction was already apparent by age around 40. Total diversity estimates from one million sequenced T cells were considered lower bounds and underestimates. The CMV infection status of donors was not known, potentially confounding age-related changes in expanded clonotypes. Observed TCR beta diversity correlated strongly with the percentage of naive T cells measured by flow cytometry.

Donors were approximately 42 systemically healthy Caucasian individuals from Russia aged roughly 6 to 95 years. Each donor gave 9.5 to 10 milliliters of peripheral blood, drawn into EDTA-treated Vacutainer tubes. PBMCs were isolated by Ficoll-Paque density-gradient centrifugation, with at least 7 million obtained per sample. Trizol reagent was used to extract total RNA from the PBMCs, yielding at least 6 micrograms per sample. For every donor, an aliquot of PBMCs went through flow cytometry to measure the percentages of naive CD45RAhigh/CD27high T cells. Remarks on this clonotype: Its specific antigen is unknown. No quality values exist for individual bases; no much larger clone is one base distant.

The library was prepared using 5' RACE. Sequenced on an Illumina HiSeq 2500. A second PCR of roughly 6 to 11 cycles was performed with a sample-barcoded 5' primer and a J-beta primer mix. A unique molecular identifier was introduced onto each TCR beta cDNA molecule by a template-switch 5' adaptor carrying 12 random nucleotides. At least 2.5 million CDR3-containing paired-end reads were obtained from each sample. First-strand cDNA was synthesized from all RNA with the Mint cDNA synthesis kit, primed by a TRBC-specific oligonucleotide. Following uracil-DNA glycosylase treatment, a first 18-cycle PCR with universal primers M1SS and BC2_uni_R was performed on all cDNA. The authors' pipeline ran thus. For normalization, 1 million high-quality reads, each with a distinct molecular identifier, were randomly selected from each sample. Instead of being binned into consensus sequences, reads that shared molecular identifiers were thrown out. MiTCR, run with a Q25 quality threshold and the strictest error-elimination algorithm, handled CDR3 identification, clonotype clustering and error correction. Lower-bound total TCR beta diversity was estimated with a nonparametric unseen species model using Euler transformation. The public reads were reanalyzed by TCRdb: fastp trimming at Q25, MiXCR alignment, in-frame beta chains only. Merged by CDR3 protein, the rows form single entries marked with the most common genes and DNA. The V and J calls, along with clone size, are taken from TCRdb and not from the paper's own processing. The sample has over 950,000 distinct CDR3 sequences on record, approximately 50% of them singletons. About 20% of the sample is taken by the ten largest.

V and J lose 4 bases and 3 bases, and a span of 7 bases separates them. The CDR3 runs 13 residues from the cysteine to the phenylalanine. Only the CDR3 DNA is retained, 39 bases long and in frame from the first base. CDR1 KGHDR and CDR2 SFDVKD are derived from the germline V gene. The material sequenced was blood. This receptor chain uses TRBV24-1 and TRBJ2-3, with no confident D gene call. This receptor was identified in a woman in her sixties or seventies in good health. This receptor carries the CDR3 CATSDTRTDTQYF. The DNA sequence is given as TGTGCCACCAGTGACACCCGGACAGATACGCAGTATTTT.